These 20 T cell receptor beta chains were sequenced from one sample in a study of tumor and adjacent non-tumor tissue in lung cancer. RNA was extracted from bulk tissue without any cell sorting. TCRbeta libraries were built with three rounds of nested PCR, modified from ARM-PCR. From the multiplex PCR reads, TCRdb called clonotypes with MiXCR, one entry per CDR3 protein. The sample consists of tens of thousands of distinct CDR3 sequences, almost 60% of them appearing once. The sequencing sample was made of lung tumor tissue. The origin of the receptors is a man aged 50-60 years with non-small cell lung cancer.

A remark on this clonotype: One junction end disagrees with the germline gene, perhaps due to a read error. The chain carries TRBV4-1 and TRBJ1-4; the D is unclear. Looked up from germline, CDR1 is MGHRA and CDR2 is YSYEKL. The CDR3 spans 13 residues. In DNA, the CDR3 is TGCGCCAGCAGCCACGACACAAATGAAAGACTGTTTTTT. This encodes CASSHDTNERLFF.

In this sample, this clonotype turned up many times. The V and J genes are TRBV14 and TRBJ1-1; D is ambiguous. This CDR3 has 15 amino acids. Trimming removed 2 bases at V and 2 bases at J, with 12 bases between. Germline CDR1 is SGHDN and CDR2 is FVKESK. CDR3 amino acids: CASSQRPGINTEAFF. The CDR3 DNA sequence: TGTGCCAGCAGCCAAAGGCCCGGCATAAACACTGAAGCTTTCTTT.

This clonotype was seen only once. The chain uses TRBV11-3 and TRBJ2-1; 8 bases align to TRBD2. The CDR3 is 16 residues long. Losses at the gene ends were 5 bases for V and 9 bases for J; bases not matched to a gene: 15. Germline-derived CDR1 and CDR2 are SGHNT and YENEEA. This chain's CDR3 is CASSDPGLGANSEQFF. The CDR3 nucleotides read TGTGCCAGCAGCGATCCGGGACTAGGGGCCAACAGTGAGCAGTTCTTC. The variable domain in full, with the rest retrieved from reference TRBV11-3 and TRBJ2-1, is EAGVVQSPRYKIIEKKQPVAFWCNPISGHNTLYWYLQNLGQGPELLIRYENEEAVDDSQLPKDRFSAERLKGVDSTLKIQPAELGDSAVYLCASSDPGLGANSEQFFGPGTRLTVL.

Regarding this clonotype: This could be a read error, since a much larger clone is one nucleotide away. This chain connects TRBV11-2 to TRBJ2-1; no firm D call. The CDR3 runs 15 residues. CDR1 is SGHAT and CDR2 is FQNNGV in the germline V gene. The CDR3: CDSSLTPSPYNEQFF. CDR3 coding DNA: TGTGACAGCAGCTTAACACCGTCCCCCTACAATGAGCAGTTCTTC.

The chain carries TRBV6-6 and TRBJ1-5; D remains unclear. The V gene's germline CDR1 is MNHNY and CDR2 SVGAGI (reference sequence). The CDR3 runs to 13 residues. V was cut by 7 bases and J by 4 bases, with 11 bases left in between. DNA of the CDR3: TGTGCCAGCAACGCGGACCAAAATCAGCCCCAGCATTTT. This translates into CASNADQNQPQHF.

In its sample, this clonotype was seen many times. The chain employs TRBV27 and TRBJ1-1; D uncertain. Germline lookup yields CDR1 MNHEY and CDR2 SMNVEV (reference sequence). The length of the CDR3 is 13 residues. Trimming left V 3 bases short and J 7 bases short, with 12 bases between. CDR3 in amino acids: CASSFVPEGEAFF. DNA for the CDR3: TGTGCCAGCAGTTTCGTCCCCGAGGGTGAAGCTTTCTTT.

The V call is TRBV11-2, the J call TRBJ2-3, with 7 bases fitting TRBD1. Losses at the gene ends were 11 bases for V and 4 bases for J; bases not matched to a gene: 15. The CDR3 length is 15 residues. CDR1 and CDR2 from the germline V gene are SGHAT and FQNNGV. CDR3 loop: CACNLVWGQSDTQYF. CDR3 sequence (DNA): TGTGCCTGCAACTTAGTATGGGGACAGTCAGATACGCAGTATTTT.

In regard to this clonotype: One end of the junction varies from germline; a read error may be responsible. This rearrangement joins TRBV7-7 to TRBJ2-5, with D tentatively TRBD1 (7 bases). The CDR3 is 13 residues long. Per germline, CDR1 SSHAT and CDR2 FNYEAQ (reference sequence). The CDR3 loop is CASSPTGRETQYF. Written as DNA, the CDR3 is TGTGCTAGCAGCCCGACAGGGAGGGAGACCCAGTACTTC.

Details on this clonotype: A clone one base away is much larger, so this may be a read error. In nucleotides, the CDR3 is TGTGCCAGCAGCTATCGACAGGGGGTCGCTGAAGCTTTCTTT. Amino acids: CASSYRQGVAEAFF. The chain joins TRBV7-8 to TRBJ1-1; the match to TRBD1 covers 9 bases. CDR1 and CDR2 from the germline V gene are SGHVS and FQNEAQ. Trimming removed 4 bases from V and 6 bases from J; junction bases left unmatched: 6. The CDR3 runs 14 residues.

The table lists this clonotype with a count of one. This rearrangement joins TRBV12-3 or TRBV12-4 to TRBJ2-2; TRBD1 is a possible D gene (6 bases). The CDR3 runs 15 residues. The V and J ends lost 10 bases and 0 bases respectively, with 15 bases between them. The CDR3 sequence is CAIRQQGSNTGELFF. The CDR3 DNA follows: TGTGCCATCAGGCAGCAGGGGTCGAACACCGGGGAGCTGTTTTTT.

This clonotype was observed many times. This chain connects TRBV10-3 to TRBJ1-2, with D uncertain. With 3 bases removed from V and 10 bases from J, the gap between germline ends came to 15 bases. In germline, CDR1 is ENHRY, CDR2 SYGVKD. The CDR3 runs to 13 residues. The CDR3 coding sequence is TGTGCCATCAGTGAATCGACCCTAGGAGACTACACCTTC. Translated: CAISESTLGDYTF.

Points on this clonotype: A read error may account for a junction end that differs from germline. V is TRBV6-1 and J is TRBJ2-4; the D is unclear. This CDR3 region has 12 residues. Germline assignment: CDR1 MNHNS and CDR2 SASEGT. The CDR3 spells CASTERPNIQYF. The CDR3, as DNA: TGTGCAAGCACTGAGAGGCCCAACATTCAGTACTTC.

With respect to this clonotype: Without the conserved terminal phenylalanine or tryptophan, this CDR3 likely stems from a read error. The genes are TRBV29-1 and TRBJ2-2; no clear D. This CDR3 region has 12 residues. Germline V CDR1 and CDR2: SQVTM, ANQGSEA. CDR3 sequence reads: CNAVGVYGELFS. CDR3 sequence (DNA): TGCAACGCTGTTGGAGTGTACGGGGAGCTGTTTTCT.

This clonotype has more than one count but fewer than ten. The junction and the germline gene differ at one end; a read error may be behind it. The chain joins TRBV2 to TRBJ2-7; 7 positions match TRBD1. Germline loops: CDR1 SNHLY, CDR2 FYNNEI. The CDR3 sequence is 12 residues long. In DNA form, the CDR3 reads TGTGCCAGCAACGAGGGGGCTTACGAGCGGTACTTC. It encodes CASNEGAYERYF.

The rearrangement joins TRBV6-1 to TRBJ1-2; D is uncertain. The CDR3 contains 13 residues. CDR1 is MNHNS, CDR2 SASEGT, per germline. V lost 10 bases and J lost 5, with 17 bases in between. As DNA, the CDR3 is TGTGCCAACAGCGCCCGGCTCCCTTATGGCTACACCTTC. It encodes CANSARLPYGYTF.

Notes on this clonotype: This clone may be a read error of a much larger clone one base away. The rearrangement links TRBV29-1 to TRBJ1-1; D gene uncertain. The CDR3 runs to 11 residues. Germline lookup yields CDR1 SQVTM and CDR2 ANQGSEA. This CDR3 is CNVSVNTEAFF. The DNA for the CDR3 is TGCAACGTTTCGGTGAACACTGAAGCTTTCTTT.

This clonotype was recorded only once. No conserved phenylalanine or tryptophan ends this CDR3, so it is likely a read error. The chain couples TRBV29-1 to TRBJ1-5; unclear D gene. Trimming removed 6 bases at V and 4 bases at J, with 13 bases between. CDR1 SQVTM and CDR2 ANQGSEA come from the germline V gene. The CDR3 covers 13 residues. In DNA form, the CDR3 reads TGCAGCGTCAAACTAGACGGTAATCAGCCCCAGCATTAT. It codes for CSVKLDGNQPQHY.

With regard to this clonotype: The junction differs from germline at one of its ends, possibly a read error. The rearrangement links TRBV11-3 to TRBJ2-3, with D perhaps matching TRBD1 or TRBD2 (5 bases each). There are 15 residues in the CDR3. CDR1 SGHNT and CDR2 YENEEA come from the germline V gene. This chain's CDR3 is CASSVGTSGTYTRYF. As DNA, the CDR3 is TGCGCCAGCAGCGTCGGGACCAGCGGCACATATACGCGGTATTTT.

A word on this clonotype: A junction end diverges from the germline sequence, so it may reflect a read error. As DNA, the CDR3 is TGCAGTGCTAGAGGCCCCAGGCTAGTGGACTACAATGAGCAGTTCTTT. Amino acids: CSARGPRLVDYNEQFF. The chain links TRBV20-1 to TRBJ2-1; the D gene is possibly TRBD2 (6 bases). This CDR3 is built from 16 residues. Germline loops: CDR1 DFQATT, CDR2 SNEGSKA (reference sequence).

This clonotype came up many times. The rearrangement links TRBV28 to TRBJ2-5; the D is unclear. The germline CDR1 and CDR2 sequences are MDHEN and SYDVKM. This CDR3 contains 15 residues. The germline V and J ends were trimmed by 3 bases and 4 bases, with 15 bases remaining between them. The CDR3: CASSFRPPARETQYF. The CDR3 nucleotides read TGTGCCAGCAGTTTCCGTCCCCCCGCCCGAGAGACCCAGTACTTC. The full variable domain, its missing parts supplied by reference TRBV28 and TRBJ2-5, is DVKVTQSSRYLVKRTGEKVFLECVQDMDHENMFWYRQDPGLGLRLIYFSYDVKMKEKGDIPEGYSVSREKKERFSLILESASTNQTSMYLCASSFRPPARETQYFGPGTRLLVL.